This T cell receptor beta chain comes out of a study of blood T cell repertoires in COVID-19. On the study more broadly: PBMCs, B-cell-depleted T cells, or T cells were the source of the cDNA or gDNA that made up the material.

Original data processing: Reference gene primers were amplified, and this amplification served to estimate nucleated cell counts. The protocol was immunoSEQ multiplex PCR, while the TCRdb copy is restricted to in-frame clones and leaves out a portion. The D gene and trimming were derived from the DNA, and the V and J assignments and clone size from that table. This table has a few hundred thousand clones, around four fifths appearing once. The TCR comes from a woman between 50 and 59 years old with active or convalescent COVID-19. What was sequenced was peripheral blood.

CDR3 DNA sequence: TGTGCCAGTTCAACAGGGATGGATCAGCCCCAGCATTTT. Amino acid sequence: CASSTGMDQPQHF. The chain links TRBV19 to TRBJ1-5, with D possibly TRBD1 on 6 matching bases. With 8 bases removed from V and 5 bases from J, the gap between germline ends came to 13 bases. CDR1 is LNHDA and CDR2 is SQIVND in the germline V gene (reference sequence). The CDR3 consists of 13 residues. The variable domain in full, completed from reference TRBV19 and TRBJ1-5, reads DGGITQSPKYLFRKEGQNVTLSCEQNLNHDAMYWYRQDPGQGLRLIYYSQIVNDFQKGDIAEGYSVSREKKESFPLTVTSAQKNPTAFYLCASSTGMDQPQHFGDGTRLSIL.